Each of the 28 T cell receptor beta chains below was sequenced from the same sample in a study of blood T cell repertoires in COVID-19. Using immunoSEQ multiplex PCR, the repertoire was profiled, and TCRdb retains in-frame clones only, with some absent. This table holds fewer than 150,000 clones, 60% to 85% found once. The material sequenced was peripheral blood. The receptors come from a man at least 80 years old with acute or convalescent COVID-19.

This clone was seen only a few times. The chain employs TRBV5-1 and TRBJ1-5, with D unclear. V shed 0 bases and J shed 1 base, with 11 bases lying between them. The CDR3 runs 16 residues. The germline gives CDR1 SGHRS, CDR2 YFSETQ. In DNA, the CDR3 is TGCGCCAGCAGCTTGGGACTACAAGGGAGCAATCAGCCCCAGCATTTT. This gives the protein CASSLGLQGSNQPQHF.

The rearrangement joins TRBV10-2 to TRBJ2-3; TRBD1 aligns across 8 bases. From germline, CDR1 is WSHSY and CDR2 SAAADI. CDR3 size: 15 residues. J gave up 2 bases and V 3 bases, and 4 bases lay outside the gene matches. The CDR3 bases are TGCGCCAGCAGTGACTCGGACAGGGCCACAGATACGCAGTATTTT. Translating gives CASSDSDRATDTQYF.

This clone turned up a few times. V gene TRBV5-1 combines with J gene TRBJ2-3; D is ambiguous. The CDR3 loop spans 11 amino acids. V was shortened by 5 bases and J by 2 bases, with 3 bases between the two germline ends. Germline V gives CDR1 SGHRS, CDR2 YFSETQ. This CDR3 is CASRYTDTQYF. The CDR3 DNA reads TGCGCCAGCAGATACACAGATACGCAGTATTTT. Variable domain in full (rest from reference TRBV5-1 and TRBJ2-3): KAGVTQTPRYLIKTRGQQVTLSCSPISGHRSVSWYQQTPGQGLQFLFEYFSETQRNKGNFPGRFSGRQFSNSRSEMNVSTLELGDSALYLCASRYTDTQYFGPGTRLTVL.

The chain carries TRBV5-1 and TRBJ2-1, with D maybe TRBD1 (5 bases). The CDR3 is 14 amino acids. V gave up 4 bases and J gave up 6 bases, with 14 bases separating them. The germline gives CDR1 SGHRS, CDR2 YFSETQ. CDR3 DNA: TGCGCCAGCAGCATAAGCGACAGATTCAATGAGCAGTTCTTC. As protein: CASSISDRFNEQFF.

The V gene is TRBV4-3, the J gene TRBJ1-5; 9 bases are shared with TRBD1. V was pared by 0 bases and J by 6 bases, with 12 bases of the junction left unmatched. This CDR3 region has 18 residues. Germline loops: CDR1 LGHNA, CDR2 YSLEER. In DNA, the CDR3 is TGCGCCAGCAGCCAAGATGCGTTTGGGACAGGGCTTTCTCAGCCCCAGCATTTT. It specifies CASSQDAFGTGLSQPQHF.

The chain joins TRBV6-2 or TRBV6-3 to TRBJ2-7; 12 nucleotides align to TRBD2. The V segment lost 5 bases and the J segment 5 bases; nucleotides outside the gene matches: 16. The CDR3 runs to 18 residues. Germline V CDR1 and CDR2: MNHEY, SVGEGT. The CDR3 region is CASSTRLAGARLTDEQYF. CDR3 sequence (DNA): TGTGCCAGCAGTACACGACTAGCGGGGGCCCGCCTAACGGACGAGCAGTACTTC.

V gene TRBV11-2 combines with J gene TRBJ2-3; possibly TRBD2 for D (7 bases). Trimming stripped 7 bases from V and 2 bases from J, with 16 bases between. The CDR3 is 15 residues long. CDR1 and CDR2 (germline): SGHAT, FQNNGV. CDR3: CASTPRGAITDTQYF. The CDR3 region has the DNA TGTGCCAGCACCCCTCGGGGGGCGATCACAGATACGCAGTATTTT.

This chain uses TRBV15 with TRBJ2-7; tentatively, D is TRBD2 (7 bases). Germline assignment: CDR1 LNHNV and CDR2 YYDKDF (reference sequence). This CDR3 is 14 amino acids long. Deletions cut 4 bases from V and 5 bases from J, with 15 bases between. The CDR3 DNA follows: TGTGCCACCAGCATCCTATCGGGGGGCCACGAGCAGTACTTC. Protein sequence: CATSILSGGHEQYF.

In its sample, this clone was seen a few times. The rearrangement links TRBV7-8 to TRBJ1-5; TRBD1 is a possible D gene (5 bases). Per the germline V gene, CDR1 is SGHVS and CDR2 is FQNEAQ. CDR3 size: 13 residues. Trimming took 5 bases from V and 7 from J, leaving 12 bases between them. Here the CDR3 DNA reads TGTGCCAGCAGCCCATCAGGGAAACAGCCCCAGCATTTT. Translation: CASSPSGKQPQHF.

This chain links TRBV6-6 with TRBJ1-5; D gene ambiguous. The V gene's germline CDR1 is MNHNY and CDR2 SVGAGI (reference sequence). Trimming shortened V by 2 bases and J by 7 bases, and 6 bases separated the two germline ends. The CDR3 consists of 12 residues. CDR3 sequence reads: CASSYERQPQHF. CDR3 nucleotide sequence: TGTGCCAGCAGTTACGAGAGGCAGCCCCAGCATTTT.

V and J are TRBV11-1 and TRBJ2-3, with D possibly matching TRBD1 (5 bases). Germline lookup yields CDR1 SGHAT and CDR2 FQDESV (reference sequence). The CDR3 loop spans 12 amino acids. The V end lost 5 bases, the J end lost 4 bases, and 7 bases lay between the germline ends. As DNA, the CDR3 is TGTGCCAGCAGCCAGGGTGCAGATACGCAGTATTTT. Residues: CASSQGADTQYF.

CDR3 region: CASSRGTGPIHEQYF. CDR3 nucleotide sequence: TGTGCCAGCAGCCGCGGGACAGGGCCCATCCACGAGCAGTACTTC. This rearrangement joins TRBV5-6 to TRBJ2-7; 9 nucleotides align to TRBD1. Losses at the gene ends were 4 bases for V and 5 bases for J; bases not matched to a gene: 10. The germline gives CDR1 SGHDT, CDR2 YYEEEE. The CDR3 totals 15 residues.

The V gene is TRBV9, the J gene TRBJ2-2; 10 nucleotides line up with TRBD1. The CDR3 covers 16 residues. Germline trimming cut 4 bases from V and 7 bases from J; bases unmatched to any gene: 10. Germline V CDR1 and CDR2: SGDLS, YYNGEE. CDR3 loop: CASSSLTGGSFGELFF. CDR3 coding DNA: TGTGCCAGCAGCTCCCTGACAGGGGGCAGCTTCGGGGAGCTGTTTTTT.

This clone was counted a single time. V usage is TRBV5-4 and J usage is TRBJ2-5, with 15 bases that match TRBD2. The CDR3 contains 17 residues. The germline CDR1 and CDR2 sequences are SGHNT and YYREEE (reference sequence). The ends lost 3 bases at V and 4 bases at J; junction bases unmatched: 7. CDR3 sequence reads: CASSSTWGLAGGETQYF. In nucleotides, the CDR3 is TGTGCCAGCAGCTCCACCTGGGGACTAGCGGGGGGAGAGACCCAGTACTTC.

The CDR3 sequence: CASSQNGQYNYGYTF. CDR3 in DNA: TGCGCCAGCAGCCAAAACGGACAGTACAACTATGGCTACACCTTC. The V gene is TRBV4-1, the J gene TRBJ1-2; tentatively, D is TRBD1 (6 bases). The CDR3 runs to 15 residues. Germline-derived CDR1 and CDR2 are MGHRA and YSYEKL. Trimming left V 2 bases short and J 2 bases short, with 12 bases between.

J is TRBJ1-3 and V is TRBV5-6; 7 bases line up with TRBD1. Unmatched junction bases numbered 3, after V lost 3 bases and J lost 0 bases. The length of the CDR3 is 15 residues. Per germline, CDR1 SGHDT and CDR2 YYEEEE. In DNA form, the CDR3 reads TGTGCCAGCAGCTCGGGACAGAACTCTGGAAACACCATATATTTT. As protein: CASSSGQNSGNTIYF.

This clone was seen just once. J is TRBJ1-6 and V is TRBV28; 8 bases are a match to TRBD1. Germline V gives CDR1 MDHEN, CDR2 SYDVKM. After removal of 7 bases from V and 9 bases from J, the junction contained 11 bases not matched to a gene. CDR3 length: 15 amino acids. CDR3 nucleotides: TGTGCCAGCAATAACCTTGACAGGGGACGTTCACCCCTCCACTTT. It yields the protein CASNNLDRGRSPLHF.

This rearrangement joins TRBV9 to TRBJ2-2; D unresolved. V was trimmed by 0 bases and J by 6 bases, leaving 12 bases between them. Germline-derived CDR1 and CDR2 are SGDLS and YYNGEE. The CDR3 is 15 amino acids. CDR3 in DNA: TGTGCCAGCAGCGTAGGCCTCAGTGTCTCCGGGGAGCTGTTTTTT. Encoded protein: CASSVGLSVSGELFF.

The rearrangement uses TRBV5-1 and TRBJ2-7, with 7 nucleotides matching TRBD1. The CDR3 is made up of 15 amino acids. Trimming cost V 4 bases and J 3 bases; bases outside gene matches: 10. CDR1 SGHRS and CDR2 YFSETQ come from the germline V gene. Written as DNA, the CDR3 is TGCGCCAGCAGCACCATACAGGGGAACCTCTACGAGCAGTACTTC. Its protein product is CASSTIQGNLYEQYF.

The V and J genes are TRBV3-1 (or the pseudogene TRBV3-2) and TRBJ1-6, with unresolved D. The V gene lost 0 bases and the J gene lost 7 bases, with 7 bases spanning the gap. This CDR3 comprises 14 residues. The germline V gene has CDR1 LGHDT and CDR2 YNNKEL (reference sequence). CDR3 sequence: CASSQEQLNSPLHF. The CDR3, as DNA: TGTGCCAGCAGCCAAGAACAGTTAAATTCACCCCTCCACTTT.

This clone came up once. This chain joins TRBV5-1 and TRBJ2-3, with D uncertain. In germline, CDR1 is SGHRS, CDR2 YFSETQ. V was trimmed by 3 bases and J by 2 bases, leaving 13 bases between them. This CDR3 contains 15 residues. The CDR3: CASSSVGRITDTQYF. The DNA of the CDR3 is TGCGCCAGCAGCTCCGTGGGCAGGATCACAGATACGCAGTATTTT.

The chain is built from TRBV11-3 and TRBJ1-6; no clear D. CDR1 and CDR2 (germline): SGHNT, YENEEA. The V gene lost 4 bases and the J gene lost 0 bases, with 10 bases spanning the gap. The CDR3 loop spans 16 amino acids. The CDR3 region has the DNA TGTGCCAGCAGCTCCAGCTCTAGCTCCTATAATTCACCCCTCCACTTT. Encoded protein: CASSSSSSSYNSPLHF.

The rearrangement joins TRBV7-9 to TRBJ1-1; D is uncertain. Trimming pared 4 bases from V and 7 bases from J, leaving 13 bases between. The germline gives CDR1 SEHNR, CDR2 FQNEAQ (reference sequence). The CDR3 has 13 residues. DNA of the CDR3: TGTGCCAGCAGCTCAAGGAGAGATAGTGAAGCTTTCTTT. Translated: CASSSRRDSEAFF. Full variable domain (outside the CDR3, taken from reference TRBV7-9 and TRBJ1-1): DTGVSQNPRHKITKRGQNVTFRCDPISEHNRLYWYRQTLGQGPEFLTYFQNEAQLEKSRLLSDRFSAERPKGSFSTLEIQRTEQGDSAMYLCASSSRRDSEAFFGQGTRLTVV.

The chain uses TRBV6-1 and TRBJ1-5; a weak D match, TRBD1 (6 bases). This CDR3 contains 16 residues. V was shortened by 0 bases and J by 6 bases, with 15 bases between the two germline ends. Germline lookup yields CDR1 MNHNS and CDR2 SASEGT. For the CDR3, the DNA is TGTGCCAGCAGTGAAGCGGGGGGGGCAGGACTTCAGCCCCAGCATTTT. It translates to CASSEAGGAGLQPQHF.

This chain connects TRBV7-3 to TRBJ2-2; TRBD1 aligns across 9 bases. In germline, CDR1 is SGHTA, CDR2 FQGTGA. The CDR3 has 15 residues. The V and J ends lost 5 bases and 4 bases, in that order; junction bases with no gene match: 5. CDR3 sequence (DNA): TGTGCCAGCAGCCCCGGGACAGGGTTCACCGGGGAGCTGTTTTTT. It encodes CASSPGTGFTGELFF.

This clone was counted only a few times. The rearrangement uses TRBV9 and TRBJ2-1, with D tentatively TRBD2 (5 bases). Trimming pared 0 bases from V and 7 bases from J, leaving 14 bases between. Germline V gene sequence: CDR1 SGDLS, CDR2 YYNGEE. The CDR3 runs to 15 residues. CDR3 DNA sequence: TGTGCCAGCAGCGTAGGAGGGAGCACAATTAATGAGCAGTTCTTC. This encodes CASSVGGSTINEQFF.

The CDR3 here is CASSLSDRDLGYTF. For the CDR3, the DNA is TGTGCCAGCAGTCTTAGTGACAGGGATCTTGGCTACACCTTC. V and J are TRBV27 and TRBJ1-2, with TRBD1 identical over 7 bases. With V trimmed by 5 bases and J by 7 bases, 10 bases remained unmatched. CDR3 length: 14 amino acids. The V gene's germline CDR1 is MNHEY and CDR2 SMNVEV (reference sequence).

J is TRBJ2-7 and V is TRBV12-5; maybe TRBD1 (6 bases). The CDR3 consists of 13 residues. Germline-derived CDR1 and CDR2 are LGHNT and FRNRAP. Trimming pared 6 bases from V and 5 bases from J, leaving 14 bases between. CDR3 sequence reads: CASGPDSSHEQYF. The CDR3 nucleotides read TGTGCTAGTGGCCCGGACAGTTCCCACGAGCAGTACTTC. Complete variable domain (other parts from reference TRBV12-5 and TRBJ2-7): DARVTQTPRHKVTEMGQEVTMRCQPILGHNTVFWYRQTMMQGLELLAYFRNRAPLDDSGMPKDRFSAEMPDATLATLKIQPSEPRDSAVYFCASGPDSSHEQYFGPGTRLTVT.